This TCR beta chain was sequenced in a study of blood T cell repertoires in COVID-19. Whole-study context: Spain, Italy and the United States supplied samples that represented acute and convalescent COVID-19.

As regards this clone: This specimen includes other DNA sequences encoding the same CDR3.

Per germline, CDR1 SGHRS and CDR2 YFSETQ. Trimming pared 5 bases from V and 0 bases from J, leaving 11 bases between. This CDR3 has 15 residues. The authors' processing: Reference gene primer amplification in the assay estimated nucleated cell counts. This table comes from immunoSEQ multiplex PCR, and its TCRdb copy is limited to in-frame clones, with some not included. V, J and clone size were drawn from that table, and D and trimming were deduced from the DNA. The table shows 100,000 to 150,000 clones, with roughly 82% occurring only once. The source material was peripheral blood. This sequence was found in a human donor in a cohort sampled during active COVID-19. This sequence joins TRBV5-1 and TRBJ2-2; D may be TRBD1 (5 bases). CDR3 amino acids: CASSRQGANTGELFF. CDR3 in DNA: TGCGCCAGCAGTAGGCAGGGTGCGAACACCGGGGAGCTGTTTTTT.